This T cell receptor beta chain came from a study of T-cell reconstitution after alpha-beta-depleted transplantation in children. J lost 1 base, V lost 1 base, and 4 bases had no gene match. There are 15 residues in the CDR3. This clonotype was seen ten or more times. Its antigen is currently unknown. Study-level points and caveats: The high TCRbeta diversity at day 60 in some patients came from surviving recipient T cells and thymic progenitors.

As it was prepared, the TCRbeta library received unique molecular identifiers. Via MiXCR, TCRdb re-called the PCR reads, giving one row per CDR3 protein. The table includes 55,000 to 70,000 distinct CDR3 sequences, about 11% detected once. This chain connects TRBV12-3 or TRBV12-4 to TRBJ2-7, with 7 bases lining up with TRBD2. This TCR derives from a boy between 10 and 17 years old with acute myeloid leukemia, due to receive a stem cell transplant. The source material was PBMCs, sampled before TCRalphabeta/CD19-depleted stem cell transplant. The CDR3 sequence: CASSLGAGVSYEQYV. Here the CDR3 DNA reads TGTGCCAGCAGTTTAGGGGCGGGAGTGTCCTACGAGCAGTACGTC.